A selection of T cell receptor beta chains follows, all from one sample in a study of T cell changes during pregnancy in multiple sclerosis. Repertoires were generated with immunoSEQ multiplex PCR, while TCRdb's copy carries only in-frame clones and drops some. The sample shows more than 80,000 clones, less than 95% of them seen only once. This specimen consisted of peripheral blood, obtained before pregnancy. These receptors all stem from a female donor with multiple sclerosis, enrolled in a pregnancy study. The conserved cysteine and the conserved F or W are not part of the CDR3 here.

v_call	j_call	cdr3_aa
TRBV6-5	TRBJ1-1	ASSYSGIGVTEAF
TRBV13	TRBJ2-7	ASSLAISHEQY
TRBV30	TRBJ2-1	AWSEWTSGYNEQF
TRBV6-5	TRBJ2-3	ASGKTGGATDTQY
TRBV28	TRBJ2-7	ASRPNPGQGVLGQY
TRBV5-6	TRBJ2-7	ASSLVPGTGDEQY
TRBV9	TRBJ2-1	ASSVATGVLGRDYNEQF
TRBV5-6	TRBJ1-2	ASIPLQGGGYGYT
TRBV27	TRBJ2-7	ASSLYEGVTSEQY
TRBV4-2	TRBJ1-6	ASSHPKGQGGSPLH
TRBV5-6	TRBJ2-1	ASSFRLEQF
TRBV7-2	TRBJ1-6	ASSKQGFLSPLH
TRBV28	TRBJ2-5	ASSLISGGETQY
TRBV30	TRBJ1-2	ACNRDSINYGYT
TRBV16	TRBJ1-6	ASSQSTGQSPLH
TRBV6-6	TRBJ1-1	ASRDGENTEAF
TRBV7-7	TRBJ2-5	ASSLAASGGAGDQY
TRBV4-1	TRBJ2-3	ASSQGLYGGGATDTQY
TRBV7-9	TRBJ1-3	ASSPDNRAIPHTIY
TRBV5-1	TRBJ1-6	ASSLAPKTPTNSPLH
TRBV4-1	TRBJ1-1	ASSSTGQGGNTEAF
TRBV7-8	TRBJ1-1	ASSSRVEAF
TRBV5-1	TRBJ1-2	ASSFDGAGGYT
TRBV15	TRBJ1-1	ATSFRGRGETEAF
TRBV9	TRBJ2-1	ASSVDRGSYNEQF
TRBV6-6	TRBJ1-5	ASSFSGAQPQH
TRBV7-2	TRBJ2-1	ASAGGYNEQF
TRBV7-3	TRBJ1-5	ASSQDRNQPQH
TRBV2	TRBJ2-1	ASSDSLGLGDTEQF
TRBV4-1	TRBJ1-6	ASSQDSANNSPLH
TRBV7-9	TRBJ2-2	ASSSIAGQNTGELF
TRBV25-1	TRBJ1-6	ASSEGQNSSPLH